The sequence of this T cell receptor beta chain was determined in a study of T cells in Graves' hyperthyroidism and ophthalmopathy. Notes on the study in general: The model made its ophthalmopathy prediction, and onset followed a median around 6.5 months later.

In its sample, this clonotype was seen a few times. The antigen remains unidentified. Exclusion criteria comprised uncontrolled infection, other autoimmune disease, pregnancy or lactation. The CDR3 runs 15 residues. Trimming removed 2 bases from V and 0 bases from J, with 7 bases in between. Germline values: CDR1 SGHTA, CDR2 FQGNSA. Researchers amplified the TCR beta CDR3 regions from RNA transcripts. During a first-round RT-PCR of the TCR CDR3, the HTBI primer set was used. Using its own MiXCR run on the multiplex PCR reads, TCRdb lists one record per CDR3 protein. There are about 300,000 distinct CDR3 sequences in the sample; roughly 13% occur only once, and 6.5% to 10% lies in the top ten.

The chain couples TRBV7-2 to TRBJ2-2; D is unresolved. Material: blood. The TCR was taken from a woman between 35 and 50 years old with Graves' hyperthyroidism. Here the CDR3 reads CASSLRRTNTGELFF. CDR3 nucleotide sequence: TGTGCCAGCAGCTTAAGGCGGACGAACACCGGGGAGCTGTTTTTT.